A selection of T cell receptor beta chains follows, all from one sample in a study of CD8 T cells in Susac syndrome. Each CDR3 protein gets one entry after TCRdb re-called the immunoSEQ multiplex PCR reads with MiXCR. The sample records about 210,000 distinct CDR3 sequences, 95% being singletons. The sample taken for sequencing was CD4+ T cells from PBMCs. The receptors stem from a human donor with multiple sclerosis. The CDR3 runs from the conserved cysteine through the conserved F or W. Fields, in order: D gene, clone size, J gene, V gene, CDR3 protein, CDR3 DNA. D genes are given only for firm matches. Only part of the rows carry a size: once, few, many, or a class if the clone is expanded.

>.|once|TRBJ1-2|TRBV12-3/TRBV12-4
CASSPTGALQRVYGYTF
TGTGCCAGCAGTCCAACCGGGGCTCTCCAACGAGTCTATGGCTACACCTTC
>.|.|TRBJ2-1|TRBV3-1
CASSQSPGVLVEQFF
TGTGCCAGCAGCCAATCCCCCGGGGTTCTCGTCGAGCAGTTCTTC
>.|.|TRBJ1-6|TRBV3-1
CASSPRRIGYSPLHF
TGTGCCAGCAGCCCGCGGCGGATAGGGTACTCACCCCTCCACTTT
>TRBD1|.|TRBJ2-2|TRBV2
CASRGQGSNTGELFF
TGTGCCAGCAGGGGACAGGGATCGAACACCGGGGAGCTGTTTTTT
>TRBD1|.|TRBJ1-1|TRBV18
CASSPGQGEAFF
TGTGCCAGCTCCCCGGGACAGGGAGAAGCTTTCTTT
>.|.|TRBJ2-1|TRBV30
CAWRGTHPYNEQFF
TGTGCCTGGAGAGGGACTCACCCTTACAATGAGCAGTTCTTC
>.|.|TRBJ2-3|TRBV7-7
CASSLEGMGTQYF
TGTGCTAGCAGCTTAGAGGGTATGGGTACGCAGTATTTT
>TRBD2|.|TRBJ2-4|TRBV12-5
CASGPRTSGSHIQYF
TGTGCTAGTGGACCACGGACTAGCGGGTCGCACATTCAGTACTTC
>.|.|TRBJ2-1|TRBV5-1
CASGETNEQFF
TGCGCCAGCGGTGAGACGAATGAGCAGTTCTTC
>.|.|TRBJ2-2|TRBV24-1
CAIPGVANTGELFF
TGTGCCATCCCTGGGGTGGCGAACACCGGGGAGCTGTTTTTT
>.|.|TRBJ1-1|TRBV29-1
CSVEGARWTEAFF
TGCAGCGTTGAAGGCGCCCGGTGGACTGAAGCTTTCTTT
>.|.|TRBJ1-2|TRBV14
CASSEDPWGYTF
TGTGCCAGCAGCGAGGACCCCTGGGGCTACACCTTC
>TRBD2|once|TRBJ2-5|TRBV27
CASSRRGQETQYF
TGTGCCAGCAGTCGGCGGGGGCAAGAGACCCAGTACTTC
>.|.|TRBJ1-2|TRBV7-9
CASSLAEGPLVGYTF
TGTGCCAGCAGCTTAGCGGAGGGGCCTCTGGTCGGCTACACCTTC
>.|.|TRBJ2-5|TRBV2
CASSEEGTRETQYF
TGTGCCAGCAGTGAAGAGGGCACCCGGGAGACCCAGTACTTC
>.|once|TRBJ1-1|TRBV20-1
CSVIVGNTEAFF
TGCAGTGTCATCGTAGGGAACACTGAAGCTTTCTTT
>.|.|TRBJ1-2|TRBV10-2
CASNMIGREYGYTF
TGCGCCAGCAATATGATAGGAAGAGAATATGGCTACACCTTC
>TRBD2|once|TRBJ2-5|TRBV20-1
CSAKLAGGVETQYF
TGCAGTGCTAAACTAGCGGGAGGGGTGGAGACCCAGTACTTC
>TRBD1|.|TRBJ2-7|TRBV6-1
CASSDITGGVNEQYF
TGTGCCAGCAGTGACATAACAGGGGGCGTAAACGAGCAGTACTTC
>.|.|TRBJ2-6|TRBV29-1
CSVRGLTPFGANVLTF
TGCAGCGTTCGCGGGCTGACCCCTTTTGGGGCCAACGTCCTGACTTTC
>.|.|TRBJ2-7|TRBV27
CASSPLPVDLYEQYF
TGTGCCAGCTCTCCCTTACCGGTGGACCTCTACGAGCAGTACTTC
>.|.|TRBJ2-1|TRBV7-9
CASRAVGVNEQFF
TGTGCCAGCAGAGCTGTTGGGGTAAATGAGCAGTTCTTC
>.|once|TRBJ1-1|TRBV27
CASSLSRFMNTEAFF
TGTGCCAGCAGTTTATCAAGGTTCATGAACACTGAAGCTTTCTTT
>TRBD1|.|TRBJ2-7|TRBV29-1
CSVVNEQGAFNEQYF
TGCAGCGTTGTTAATGAACAGGGGGCTTTCAACGAGCAGTACTTC
>.|.|TRBJ2-3|TRBV7-2
CASSPTGGYTDTQYF
TGTGCCAGCAGCCCCACTGGCGGATACACAGATACGCAGTATTTT
>TRBD2|.|TRBJ2-7|TRBV20-1
CSASGRLAGVNEQYF
TGCAGTGCTAGCGGTCGGCTAGCGGGAGTGAACGAGCAGTACTTC
>TRBD1|.|TRBJ2-7|TRBV6-2/TRBV6-3
CASSYSRQGGTEQYF
TGTGCCAGCAGTTACTCGCGACAGGGGGGTACGGAGCAGTACTTC
>TRBD2|.|TRBJ2-3|TRBV20-1
CSAPSGSTDTQYF
TGCAGTGCACCTAGCGGGTCCACAGATACGCAGTATTTT
>.|.|TRBJ2-3|TRBV27
CASTEGASTLDTQYF
TGTGCCAGCACGGAAGGGGCCTCTACTTTGGATACGCAGTATTTT
>.|.|TRBJ2-1|TRBV5-1
CASSLKGGNEQFF
TGCGCCAGCAGCTTGAAGGGCGGCAATGAGCAGTTCTTC
>.|.|TRBJ2-4|TRBV3-1
CASSQYYLRLVAKNIQYF
TGTGCCAGCAGCCAATATTATCTGAGACTGGTAGCCAAAAACATTCAGTACTTC
>.|.|TRBJ2-7|TRBV30
CAWSEGGNSYEQYF
TGTGCCTGGAGTGAGGGGGGAAACTCCTACGAGCAGTACTTC
>.|.|TRBJ2-2|TRBV28
CASTPPWGEATGELFF
TGTGCCAGCACACCGCCGTGGGGGGAGGCCACCGGGGAGCTGTTTTTT
>.|.|TRBJ1-2|TRBV5-4
CASRPWGTAGGYTF
TGTGCCAGCAGACCCTGGGGGACGGCCGGTGGCTACACCTTC
>.|.|TRBJ2-5|TRBV29-1
CSVVGATQYF
TGCAGCGTTGTCGGAGCCACCCAGTACTTC
>.|.|TRBJ2-5|TRBV5-6
CASSLGQLPGETQYF
TGTGCCAGCAGCCTTGGACAGCTCCCGGGGGAGACCCAGTACTTC
>TRBD1|.|TRBJ2-7|TRBV27
CASSSRDRTYEQYF
TGTGCCAGCAGTTCAAGGGACAGAACCTACGAGCAGTACTTC
>.|.|TRBJ1-4|TRBV7-7
CASSSRDNEKLFF
TGTGCCAGCAGCTCCAGGGACAATGAAAAACTGTTTTTT
>.|once|TRBJ2-1|TRBV29-1
CSVINPPTSGNEQFF
TGCAGCGTGATAAATCCCCCGACTAGTGGCAATGAGCAGTTCTTC
>.|.|TRBJ2-7|TRBV13
CASSLLGTGSYEQYF
TGTGCCAGCAGCCTCCTAGGGACTGGCAGCTACGAGCAGTACTTC
>.|.|TRBJ1-2|TRBV18
CASSPPGSGGYTF
TGTGCCAGCTCACCACCTGGGTCGGGCGGCTACACCTTC
>TRBD2|.|TRBJ2-6|TRBV20-1
CSAYFSGGTGANVLTF
TGCAGTGCTTACTTTAGCGGGGGGACTGGGGCCAACGTCCTGACTTTC
>.|.|TRBJ1-1|TRBV9
CASSVLEPGTQVTEAFF
TGTGCCAGCAGCGTATTGGAACCCGGGACGCAGGTCACTGAAGCTTTCTTT
>TRBD1|.|TRBJ2-1|TRBV25-1
CASTSIDRGSYNEQFF
TGTGCCAGCACCTCTATTGACAGGGGATCCTACAATGAGCAGTTCTTC
>TRBD1|.|TRBJ2-1|TRBV28
CATKDRGEFF
TGTGCCACCAAAGACAGGGGAGAGTTCTTC
>.|.|TRBJ2-3|TRBV10-3
CAISLEDTDTQYF
TGTGCCATCAGCCTTGAAGACACAGATACGCAGTATTTT
>.|.|TRBJ1-2|TRBV6-6
CASSYTMGGYTF
TGTGCCAGCAGTTACACCATGGGAGGCTACACCTTC
>.|.|TRBJ2-7|TRBV3-1
CASSLRVDFEQYF
TGTGCCAGCAGTCTCCGGGTGGACTTCGAGCAGTACTTC